This passage covers 23 T cell receptor beta chains from one sample sequenced in a study of blood T cells in healthy people across ages (dated by TCRdb to between 2014 and 2016). The library came from 5' RACE. TCRdb lists the instrument as Illumina HiSeq 2500. A second about 7 to 11 cycle PCR used a sample-barcoded 5' primer and a J-beta primer mix. TCRdb itself trimmed the public reads at Q25 with fastp, ran MiXCR and retained productive beta chains. Under each unique CDR3 protein, matching rows form one entry showing the most common genes and DNA. For this sample there are about 1.1 million distinct CDR3 sequences; roughly two fifths appear just once. The ten largest clones take up 13% of the sample. Specimen: blood. These receptors were taken from a man between 18 and 35 years old in good health.

This clonotype was found a few times. CDR3 nucleotide sequence: TGTGCCAGCAGCGCCGGTATGTGGGAGGCTAATGAAAAACTGTTTTTT. Protein: CASSAGMWEANEKLFF. The chain has TRBV13 and TRBJ1-4; D remains ambiguous. Trimming left V 5 bases short and J 3 bases short, with 16 bases between. The CDR3 is 16 residues long. Germline CDR1 reads PRHDT; CDR2 reads FYEKMQ (reference sequence).

The chain recombines TRBV4-2 with TRBJ1-2; D ambiguous. Germline CDR1 LGHNA, CDR2 YNFKEQ. This CDR3 has 15 amino acids. The ends were cut back, 5 bases at V and 7 bases at J, with 20 bases in the middle. The CDR3 region has the DNA TGTGCCAGCAGCTCCGAGACCGGGTCCAGGAGTGGCTACACCTTC. This translates into CASSSETGSRSGYTF.

The CDR3 DNA is TGCAGTGCTAGAGATGTGGTTCTCGATACGCAGTATTTT. This encodes CSARDVVLDTQYF. The genes are TRBV20-1 and TRBJ2-3, with D unresolved. The CDR3 sequence is 13 residues long. V lost 0 bases, J lost 6 bases, and 10 bases lay in between. Germline V lookup: CDR1 DFQATT, CDR2 SNEGSKA (reference sequence).

The J gene is TRBJ1-1, the V gene TRBV20-1; TRBD1 matches at 9 bases. After removal of 7 bases from V and 4 bases from J, the junction contained 4 bases not matched to a gene. The germline CDR1 and CDR2 sequences are DFQATT and SNEGSKA (reference sequence). This CDR3 is built from 12 residues. The CDR3, as DNA: TGCAGTGTTAACAGGGGGCGCACTGAAGCTTTCTTT. It is translated as CSVNRGRTEAFF.

Only one count was recorded for this clonotype. The chain couples TRBV20-1 to TRBJ1-1; 10 bases align to TRBD1. The V gene end was trimmed by 4 bases and the J gene end by 1 base; junction bases not matched to a gene: 12. Per the germline V gene, CDR1 is DFQATT and CDR2 is SNEGSKA (reference sequence). The CDR3 totals 17 residues. As DNA, the CDR3 is TGCAGTGCTACCTCCGGGACAGGGGTTCTGGCGAACACTGAAGCTTTCTTT. Protein sequence: CSATSGTGVLANTEAFF.

This chain links TRBV25-1 with TRBJ2-1, with TRBD2 identical over 8 bases. The DNA matches TRBJ2-7 better at its end, which makes the J call doubtful. This CDR3 contains 15 residues. CDR1 and CDR2 from the germline V gene are MGHDK and SYGVNS. DNA of the CDR3: TGTGCCAGCAGTGAAATGGCTAGCGGGTACAATGAGCAGTACTTC. It yields the protein CASSEMASGYNEQYF.

The chain has TRBV4-1 and TRBJ1-4; D may be TRBD1 (5 bases). The germline V gene encodes CDR1 MGHRA and CDR2 YSYEKL. V lost 1 base, J lost 11 bases, and 11 bases lay in between. This CDR3 region has 13 residues. The CDR3 region is CASSQVGRDKLFF. CDR3 coding DNA: TGCGCCAGCAGCCAAGTTGGGCGGGACAAACTGTTTTTT.

This clonotype was counted only a few times. The chain recombines TRBV7-9 with TRBJ1-1; D is undetermined. V was cut by 5 bases and J by 1 base, with 14 bases left in between. Germline loops: CDR1 SEHNR, CDR2 FQNEAQ (reference sequence). The CDR3 totals 15 residues. The CDR3 DNA follows: TGTGCCAGCAGCGGCGAAATATCTGCGAACACTGAAGCTTTCTTT. It translates to CASSGEISANTEAFF.

The sample holds a few counts of this clonotype. The J gene is TRBJ2-7, the V gene TRBV4-3; unclear D gene. The V end lost 0 bases, the J end lost 2 bases, and 11 bases lay between the germline ends. The CDR3 runs 15 residues. Germline CDR1 LGHNA, CDR2 YSLEER. The CDR3 nucleotides are TGCGCCAGCAGCCAAGATCGGCTAGGAACCTACGAGCAGTACTTC. It yields the protein CASSQDRLGTYEQYF.

This chain connects TRBV28 to TRBJ2-1; no reliable D call. This CDR3 comprises 13 residues. The V gene lost 6 bases and the J gene lost 5 bases, with 11 bases spanning the gap. The germline gives CDR1 MDHEN, CDR2 SYDVKM. For the CDR3, the DNA is TGTGCCAGCAGCTCCGCGTCCGACAATGAGCAGTTCTTC. Translation: CASSSASDNEQFF. The full variable domain, its missing parts supplied by reference TRBV28 and TRBJ2-1, is DVKVTQSSRYLVKRTGEKVFLECVQDMDHENMFWYRQDPGLGLRLIYFSYDVKMKEKGDIPEGYSVSREKKERFSLILESASTNQTSMYLCASSSASDNEQFFGPGTRLTVL.

This clonotype has just one count. The V call is TRBV4-2, the J call TRBJ2-7; D uncertain. Trimming stripped 1 base from V and 7 bases from J, with 8 bases between. Germline CDR1 reads LGHNA; CDR2 reads YNFKEQ. There are 12 residues in the CDR3. CDR3 DNA sequence: TGTGCCAGCAGCCAAGCTTACAATGAGCAGTACTTC. Protein: CASSQAYNEQYF.

The chain uses TRBV6-5 and TRBJ2-3; D gene uncertain. CDR1 is MNHEY, CDR2 SVGAGI, per germline. V was trimmed by 0 bases and J by 6 bases, leaving 7 bases between them. The length of the CDR3 is 13 residues. This CDR3 is CASSYSQADTQYF. For the CDR3, the DNA is TGTGCCAGCAGTTACTCGCAGGCGGATACGCAGTATTTT.

In regard to this clonotype: At one of its ends the junction is not consistent with the germline gene, which may arise from a read error. The chain is built from TRBV7-2 and TRBJ2-1; D not resolved. Germline V CDR1 and CDR2: SGHTA, FQGNSA. The CDR3 length is 12 residues. In DNA, the CDR3 is TGTGCCAGCAGCTTAGGCTACCATGAGCAGTTCTTC. As protein: CASSLGYHEQFF.

Only a few counts were recorded for this clonotype. The chain carries TRBV6-5 and TRBJ2-3; no reliable D call. The CDR3 totals 13 residues. The germline V gene has CDR1 MNHEY and CDR2 SVGAGI. Trimming removed 6 bases from V and 6 bases from J, with 13 bases in between. CDR3 in DNA: TGTGCCAGCAGCTCAAATCTCCCCGATACGCAGTATTTT. Translating gives CASSSNLPDTQYF.

This clonotype has a handful of counts. The chain combines TRBV6-6 with TRBJ1-2; TRBD1 is a possible D gene (5 bases). V was clipped by 3 bases and J by 8 bases, with 13 bases between them. The germline V gene encodes CDR1 MNHNY and CDR2 SVGAGI (reference sequence). The CDR3 runs to 13 residues. CDR3 DNA sequence: TGTGCCAGCAGTTATGGAGAAGGGACCGGCTACACCTTC. Its protein is CASSYGEGTGYTF.

This clonotype was seen a single time. The chain recombines TRBV5-1 with TRBJ2-5, with D perhaps matching TRBD1 (5 bases). The CDR3 contains 13 residues. The germline V gene encodes CDR1 SGHRS and CDR2 YFSETQ. V lost 2 bases, J lost 11 bases, and 16 bases lay in between. Written as DNA, the CDR3 is TGCGCCAGCAGCTTCAGCAGGGCAAATGAGCAGTACTTC. Encoded protein: CASSFSRANEQYF.

This chain uses TRBV3-1 with TRBJ2-5; D remains unclear. The CDR3 consists of 13 residues. Trimming left V 4 bases short and J 11 bases short, with 17 bases between. CDR1 and CDR2 (germline): LGHDT, YNNKEL (reference sequence). The CDR3 sequence is CASSRSRATEQYF. The DNA of the CDR3 is TGTGCCAGCAGCCGCAGTAGGGCTACGGAGCAGTACTTC.

CDR3 nucleotides: TGTGCCAGCAGCCAAGCAGGGGTTAACACCGGGGAGCTGTTTTTT. Protein: CASSQAGVNTGELFF. V gene TRBV3-1 combines with J gene TRBJ2-2; maybe TRBD1 (6 bases). The germline gives CDR1 LGHDT, CDR2 YNNKEL (reference sequence). The CDR3 runs 15 residues. V was pared by 1 base and J by 2 bases, with 8 bases between.

The V and J genes are TRBV5-1 and TRBJ2-1; 8 positions match TRBD1. Germline CDR1 is SGHRS and CDR2 is YFSETQ. The length of the CDR3 is 16 residues. Trimming cost V 4 bases and J 8 bases; bases outside gene matches: 14. CDR3 in amino acids: CASSPIGQGAVDEQFF. DNA of the CDR3: TGCGCCAGCAGCCCAATCGGTCAGGGGGCGGTCGATGAGCAGTTCTTC. Using reference TRBV5-1 and TRBJ2-1 for the parts outside the CDR3, the full variable domain is KAGVTQTPRYLIKTRGQQVTLSCSPISGHRSVSWYQQTPGQGLQFLFEYFSETQRNKGNFPGRFSGRQFSNSRSEMNVSTLELGDSALYLCASSPIGQGAVDEQFFGPGTRLTVL.

There are a few counts of this clonotype. The chain has TRBV3-1 and TRBJ2-5, with 9 bases matching TRBD1. This CDR3 spans 15 amino acids. V trimming: 7 bases; J trimming: 7 bases; junction bases outside the gene matches: 13. CDR1 and CDR2 (germline): LGHDT, YNNKEL (reference sequence). CDR3 coding DNA: TGTGCCAGCACCCGTGGGGACAGGGAACATGGGACCCAGTACTTC. Its protein is CASTRGDREHGTQYF.

The rearrangement uses TRBV6-2 or TRBV6-3 and TRBJ2-4, with 7 bases aligning to TRBD1. The J call may be faulty, since TRBJ2-7 better matches the DNA end. CDR1 is MNHEY and CDR2 is SVGEGT in the germline V gene. The CDR3 totals 15 residues. CDR3 DNA sequence: TGTGCCAGCAGTTACATCCAGGGGGTTCGGAACGAGCAGTACTTC. Translation gives CASSYIQGVRNEQYF.

This clonotype was counted a few times. V usage is TRBV20-1 and J usage is TRBJ2-5, with TRBD2 matching 8 bases. Germline CDR1 and CDR2: DFQATT and SNEGSKA (reference sequence). The junction had 9 bases not matched to a gene; V was cut back by 0 bases and J by 3 bases. The CDR3 spans 16 residues. The CDR3 loop reads CSAREGLVAGKETQYF. As DNA, the CDR3 is TGCAGTGCTAGAGAAGGCCTCGTAGCGGGGAAAGAGACCCAGTACTTC.

This chain links TRBV12-3 or TRBV12-4 with TRBJ1-2, with D possibly matching TRBD1 (5 bases). The CDR3 sequence is 16 residues long. The V end lost 5 bases, the J end lost 7 bases, and 23 bases lay between the germline ends. CDR3 region: CASSPGTSRRTIGYTF. As DNA, the CDR3 is TGTGCCAGCAGTCCTGGGACGAGTCGACGGACTATTGGCTACACCTTC.